This TCR beta chain was profiled in a study of cytomegalovirus exposure and HLA in healthy donors. Study-wide results and caveats: V- and J-gene trimming in TCR beta was tied to a missense DCLRE1C variant by an analysis performed later. It was in a later analysis that TCR association rates were seen to vary by HLA locus, highest for DRB1 and lowest for HLA-C.

60 Vbeta and 13 Jbeta primers were used in PCR. Here immunoSEQ multiplex PCR was the method, and the copy in TCRdb shows in-frame clones only, minus some. This sample has some 40,000 clones, with around 69% found just once. This CDR3 region has 15 residues. The V and J ends lost 4 bases and 6 bases, in that order; junction bases with no gene match: 3. The germline V gene has CDR1 LGHNA and CDR2 YNFKEQ. About this clone itself: Its cognate antigen is unknown.

Sequenced material: PBMCs. The rearrangement uses TRBV4-2 and TRBJ2-3; 14 bases fit TRBD2. This sequence was found in a man between 25 and 39 years old in good health and CMV-seronegative. The CDR3 sequence is CASSPTSGREDTQYF. For the CDR3, the DNA is TGTGCCAGCAGCCCGACTAGCGGGAGGGAGGATACGCAGTATTTT.